The 6 T cell receptor beta chains below all came from one sample that was sequenced in a study of blood T cell repertoires in COVID-19. Method: immunoSEQ multiplex PCR; TCRdb's copy keeps in-frame clones and lacks some. This table has under 300,000 clones, 86% appearing once. The sequenced sample was peripheral blood. The receptors derive from an elderly man with acute or convalescent COVID-19.

The genes are TRBV7-2 and TRBJ2-1; D ambiguous. The CDR3 contains 14 residues. V gave up 3 bases and J gave up 7 bases, with 13 bases separating them. Looked up from germline, CDR1 is SGHTA and CDR2 is FQGNSA. The CDR3 coding sequence is TGTGCCAGCAGCTTGGTTCAAAATCAGAATGAGCAGTTCTTC. As protein: CASSLVQNQNEQFF.

This clone has more than one count but fewer than ten. The chain couples TRBV7-9 to TRBJ1-5; D unresolved. Germline CDR1 is SEHNR and CDR2 is FQNEAQ (reference sequence). Deletions cut 4 bases from V and 0 bases from J, with 4 bases between. This CDR3 is built from 13 residues. CDR3 bases: TGTGCCAGCAGCTCAGATAGCAATCAGCCCCAGCATTTT. It yields the protein CASSSDSNQPQHF.

This chain uses TRBV27 with TRBJ1-5; 7 bases map to TRBD1. Germline V gives CDR1 MNHEY, CDR2 SMNVEV (reference sequence). The CDR3 length is 15 residues. V was clipped by 2 bases and J by 5 bases; unmatched bases: 6. CDR3 in DNA: TGTGCCAGCAGTTTAGCTTTCAGGGGGGATCAGCCCCAGCATTTT. This sequence encodes CASSLAFRGDQPQHF.

The chain uses TRBV29-1 and TRBJ2-7, with 9 bases matching TRBD1. With 7 bases clipped from V and 2 bases from J, the junction kept 6 bases outside the gene matches. The germline gives CDR1 SQVTM, CDR2 ANQGSEA. The CDR3 consists of 13 residues. The CDR3 here is CSAGQGSTYEQYF. The CDR3 bases are TGCAGCGCAGGACAGGGGTCGACCTACGAGCAGTACTTC.

The chain joins TRBV7-2 to TRBJ2-1; D is unclear. CDR1 and CDR2 from the germline V gene are SGHTA and FQGNSA. This CDR3 is 12 amino acids long. The germline V and J ends were trimmed by 4 bases and 7 bases, with 8 bases remaining between them. The CDR3 sequence: CASSSATNEQFF. CDR3 nucleotides: TGTGCCAGCAGCTCCGCGACTAATGAGCAGTTCTTC.

CDR3 loop: CASSVTPGPQETQYF. The CDR3 nucleotides are TGTGCCAGCAGCGTAACCCCTGGGCCCCAAGAGACCCAGTACTTC. The chain combines TRBV9 with TRBJ2-5; no clear D. The CDR3 runs 15 residues. CDR1 SGDLS and CDR2 YYNGEE come from the germline V gene. V was pared by 1 base and J by 1 base, with 11 bases between.